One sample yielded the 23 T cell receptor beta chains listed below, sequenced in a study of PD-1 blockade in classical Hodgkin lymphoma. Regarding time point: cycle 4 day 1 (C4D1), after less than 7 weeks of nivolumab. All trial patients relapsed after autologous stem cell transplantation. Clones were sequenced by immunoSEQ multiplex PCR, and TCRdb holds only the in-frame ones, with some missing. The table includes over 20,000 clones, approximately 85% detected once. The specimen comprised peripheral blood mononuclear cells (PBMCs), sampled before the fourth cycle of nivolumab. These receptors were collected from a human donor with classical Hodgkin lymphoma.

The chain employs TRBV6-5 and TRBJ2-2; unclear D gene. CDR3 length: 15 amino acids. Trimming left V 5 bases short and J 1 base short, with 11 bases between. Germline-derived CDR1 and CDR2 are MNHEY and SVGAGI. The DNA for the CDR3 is TGTGCCAGCAGTCGAACCTTAGGGAACACCGGGGAGCTGTTTTTT. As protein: CASSRTLGNTGELFF.

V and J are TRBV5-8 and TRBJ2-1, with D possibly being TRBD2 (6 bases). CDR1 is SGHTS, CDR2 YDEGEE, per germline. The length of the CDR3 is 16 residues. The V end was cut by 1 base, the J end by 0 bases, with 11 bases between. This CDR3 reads CASSLTSRPSYNEQFF. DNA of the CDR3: TGTGCCAGCAGCTTGACTAGCCGGCCCTCCTACAATGAGCAGTTCTTC. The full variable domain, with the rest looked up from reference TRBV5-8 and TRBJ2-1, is EAGVTQSPTHLIKTRGQQATLRCSPISGHTSVYWYQQALGLGLQFLLWYDEGEERNRGNFPPRFSGRQFPNYSSELNVNALELEDSALYLCASSLTSRPSYNEQFFGPGTRLTVL.

CDR3 amino acids: CASSFGLPGELFF. For the CDR3, the DNA is TGTGCCAGCAGCTTCGGGCTTCCCGGGGAGCTGTTTTTT. The chain employs TRBV7-3 and TRBJ2-2; D gene uncertain. This CDR3 region has 13 residues. CDR1 is SGHTA, CDR2 FQGTGA, per germline. Trimming shortened V by 3 bases and J by 6 bases, and 8 bases separated the two germline ends.

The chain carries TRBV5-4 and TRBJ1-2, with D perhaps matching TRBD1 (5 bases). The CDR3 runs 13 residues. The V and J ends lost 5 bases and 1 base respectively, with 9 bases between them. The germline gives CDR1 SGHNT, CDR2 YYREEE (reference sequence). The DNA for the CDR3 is TGTGCCAGCAGTCTAGACAGTAACTATGGCTACACCTTC. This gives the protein CASSLDSNYGYTF. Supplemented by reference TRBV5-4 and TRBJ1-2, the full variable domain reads ETGVTQSPTHLIKTRGQQVTLRCSSQSGHNTVSWYQQALGQGPQFIFQYYREEENGRGNFPPRFSGLQFPNYSSELNVNALELDDSALYLCASSLDSNYGYTFGSGTRLTVV.

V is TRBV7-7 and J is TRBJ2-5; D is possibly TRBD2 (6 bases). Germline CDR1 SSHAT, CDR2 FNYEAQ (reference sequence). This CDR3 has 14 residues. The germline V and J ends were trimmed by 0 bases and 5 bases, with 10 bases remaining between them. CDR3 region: CASSLAGGPETQYF. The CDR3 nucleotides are TGTGCCAGCAGCTTAGCGGGAGGCCCCGAGACCCAGTACTTC.

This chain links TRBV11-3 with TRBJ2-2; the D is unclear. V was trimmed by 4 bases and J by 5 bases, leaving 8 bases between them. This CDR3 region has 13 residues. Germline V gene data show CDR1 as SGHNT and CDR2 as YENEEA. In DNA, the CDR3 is TGTGCCAGCAGCTCGTACGTGACCGGGGAGCTGTTTTTT. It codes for CASSSYVTGELFF.

CDR3 DNA: TGTGCCAGCAGTCCAACGATCACACTAGCGGGGGATTCGGATACGCAGTATTTT. Translation: CASSPTITLAGDSDTQYF. This sequence joins TRBV28 and TRBJ2-3; 11 positions match TRBD2. V shed 5 bases and J 6 bases; nucleotides not matched to a gene: 16. Looked up from germline, CDR1 is MDHEN and CDR2 is SYDVKM. The CDR3 totals 18 residues. Complete variable domain (other parts from reference TRBV28 and TRBJ2-3): DVKVTQSSRYLVKRTGEKVFLECVQDMDHENMFWYRQDPGLGLRLIYFSYDVKMKEKGDIPEGYSVSREKKERFSLILESASTNQTSMYLCASSPTITLAGDSDTQYFGPGTRLTVL.

In DNA form, the CDR3 reads TGTGCCAGCAGTTTAAGGGGTGGTACAGATACGCAGTATTTT. Translated, it gives CASSLRGGTDTQYF. The chain has TRBV28 and TRBJ2-3, with D maybe TRBD1 (5 bases). The CDR3 is made up of 14 amino acids. Looked up from germline, CDR1 is MDHEN and CDR2 is SYDVKM. Trimming removed 2 bases at V and 3 bases at J, with 9 bases between. The entire variable domain, with the rest obtained from reference TRBV28 and TRBJ2-3, is as follows: DVKVTQSSRYLVKRTGEKVFLECVQDMDHENMFWYRQDPGLGLRLIYFSYDVKMKEKGDIPEGYSVSREKKERFSLILESASTNQTSMYLCASSLRGGTDTQYFGPGTRLTVL.

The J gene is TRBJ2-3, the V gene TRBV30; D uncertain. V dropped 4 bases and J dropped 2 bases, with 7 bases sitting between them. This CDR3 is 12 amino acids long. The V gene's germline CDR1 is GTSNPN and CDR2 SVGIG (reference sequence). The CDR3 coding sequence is TGTGCCTGGACACGGGCCACAGATACGCAGTATTTT. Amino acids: CAWTRATDTQYF.

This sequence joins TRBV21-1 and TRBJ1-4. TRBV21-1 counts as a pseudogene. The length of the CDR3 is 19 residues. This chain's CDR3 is CASSKNIGGATGLNEKLFF. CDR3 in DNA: TGTGCCAGCAGCAAAAATATCGGGGGAGCAACCGGATTAAATGAAAAACTGTTTTTT.

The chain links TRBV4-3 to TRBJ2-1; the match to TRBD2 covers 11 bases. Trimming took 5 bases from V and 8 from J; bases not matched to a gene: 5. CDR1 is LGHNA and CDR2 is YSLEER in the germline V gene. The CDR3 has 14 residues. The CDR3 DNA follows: TGCGCCAGCAGCTCAACTAGCGGGAGCGATGAGCAGTTCTTC. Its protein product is CASSSTSGSDEQFF.

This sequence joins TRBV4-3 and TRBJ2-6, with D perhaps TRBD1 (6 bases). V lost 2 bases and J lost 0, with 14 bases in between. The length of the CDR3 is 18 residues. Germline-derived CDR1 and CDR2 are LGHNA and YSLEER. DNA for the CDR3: TGCGCCAGCAGCCAATTTGTGGGGGCGGTCTCTGGGGCCAACGTCCTGACTTTC. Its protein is CASSQFVGAVSGANVLTF.

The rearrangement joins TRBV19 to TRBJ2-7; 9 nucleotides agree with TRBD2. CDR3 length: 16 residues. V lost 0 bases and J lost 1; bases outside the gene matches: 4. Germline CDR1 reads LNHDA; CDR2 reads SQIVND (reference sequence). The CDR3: CASSIDRSGGSYEQYF. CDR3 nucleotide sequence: TGTGCCAGTAGTATAGATCGCAGCGGGGGGTCCTACGAGCAGTACTTC.

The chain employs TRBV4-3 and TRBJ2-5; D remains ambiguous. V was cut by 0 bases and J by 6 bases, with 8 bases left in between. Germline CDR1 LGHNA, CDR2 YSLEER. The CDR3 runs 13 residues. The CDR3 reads CASSQDPVKTQYF. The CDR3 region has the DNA TGCGCCAGCAGCCAAGATCCAGTCAAGACCCAGTACTTC.

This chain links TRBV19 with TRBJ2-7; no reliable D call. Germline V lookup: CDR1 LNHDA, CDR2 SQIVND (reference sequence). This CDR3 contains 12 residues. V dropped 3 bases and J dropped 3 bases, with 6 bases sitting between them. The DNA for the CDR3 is TGTGCCAGTAGTATGGTGAGCTACGAGCAGTACTTC. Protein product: CASSMVSYEQYF.

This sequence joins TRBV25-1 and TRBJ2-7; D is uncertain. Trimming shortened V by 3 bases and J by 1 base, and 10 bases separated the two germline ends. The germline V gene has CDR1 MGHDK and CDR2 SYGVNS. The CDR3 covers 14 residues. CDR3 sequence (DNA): TGTGCCAGCAGTGAGGCCGGCCTTTCCTACGAGCAGTACTTC. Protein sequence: CASSEAGLSYEQYF.

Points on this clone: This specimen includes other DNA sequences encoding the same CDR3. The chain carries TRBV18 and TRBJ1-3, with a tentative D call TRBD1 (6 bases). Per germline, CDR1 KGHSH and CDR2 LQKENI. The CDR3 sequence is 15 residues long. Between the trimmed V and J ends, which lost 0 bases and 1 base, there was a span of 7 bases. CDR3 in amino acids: CASSPPGTSGNTIYF. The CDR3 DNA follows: TGTGCCAGCTCACCACCTGGGACATCTGGAAACACCATATATTTT.

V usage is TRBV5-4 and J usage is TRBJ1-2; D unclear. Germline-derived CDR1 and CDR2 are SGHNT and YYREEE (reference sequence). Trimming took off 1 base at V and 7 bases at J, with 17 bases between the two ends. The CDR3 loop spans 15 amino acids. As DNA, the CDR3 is TGTGCCAGCAGCTTGAACGTTGAGCGGGGTGGTGGCTACACCTTC. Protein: CASSLNVERGGGYTF.

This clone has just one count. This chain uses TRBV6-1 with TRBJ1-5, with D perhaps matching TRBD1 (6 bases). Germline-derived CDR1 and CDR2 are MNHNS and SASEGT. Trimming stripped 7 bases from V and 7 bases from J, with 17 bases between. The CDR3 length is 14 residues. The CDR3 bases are TGTGCCAGCACCGTGGGGGGGGCAGAGCAGCCCCAGCATTTT. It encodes CASTVGGAEQPQHF.

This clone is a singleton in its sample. The CDR3, as DNA: TGCGCCAGCAGCCAAGAGGGACAGAATAATTCACCCCTCCACTTT. Encoded protein: CASSQEGQNNSPLHF. The chain joins TRBV4-3 to TRBJ1-6; TRBD1 aligns across 7 bases. Looked up from germline, CDR1 is LGHNA and CDR2 is YSLEER. V lost 0 bases to trimming and J lost 5 bases; unmatched junction nucleotides: 1. CDR3 length: 15 amino acids.

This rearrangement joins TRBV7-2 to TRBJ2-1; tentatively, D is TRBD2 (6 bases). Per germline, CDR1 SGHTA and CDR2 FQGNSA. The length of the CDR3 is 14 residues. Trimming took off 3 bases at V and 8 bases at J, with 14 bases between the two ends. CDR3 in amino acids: CASSLTPGSHEQFF. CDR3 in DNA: TGTGCCAGCAGCTTGACCCCCGGGAGCCATGAGCAGTTCTTC.

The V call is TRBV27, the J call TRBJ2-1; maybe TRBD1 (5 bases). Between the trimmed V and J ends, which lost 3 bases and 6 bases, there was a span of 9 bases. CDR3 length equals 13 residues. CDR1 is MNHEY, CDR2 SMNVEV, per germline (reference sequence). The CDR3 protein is CASSFGQPNEQFF. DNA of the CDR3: TGTGCCAGCAGTTTCGGACAACCCAATGAGCAGTTCTTC.

DNA for the CDR3: TGCGCCAGCAGCTTGGAGGTGGGGACGGGCACAGATACGCAGTATTTT. As protein: CASSLEVGTGTDTQYF. The V and J genes are TRBV5-1 and TRBJ2-3; either TRBD1 or TRBD2 may supply D (5 bases each). V gave up 0 bases and J gave up 1 base, with 12 bases separating them. The CDR3 length is 16 residues. Germline CDR1 SGHRS, CDR2 YFSETQ.